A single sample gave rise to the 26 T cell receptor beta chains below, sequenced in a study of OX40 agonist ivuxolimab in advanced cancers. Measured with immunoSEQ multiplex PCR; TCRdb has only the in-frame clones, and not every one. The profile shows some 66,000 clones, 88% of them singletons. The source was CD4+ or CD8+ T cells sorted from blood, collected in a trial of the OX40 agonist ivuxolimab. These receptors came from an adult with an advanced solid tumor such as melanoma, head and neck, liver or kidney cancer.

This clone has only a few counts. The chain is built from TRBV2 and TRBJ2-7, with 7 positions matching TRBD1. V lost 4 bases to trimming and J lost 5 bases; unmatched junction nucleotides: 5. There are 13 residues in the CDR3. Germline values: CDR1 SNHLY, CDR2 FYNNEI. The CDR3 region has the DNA TGTGCCAGCAGTGGACAGGGTAAGAACGAGCAGTACTTC. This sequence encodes CASSGQGKNEQYF.

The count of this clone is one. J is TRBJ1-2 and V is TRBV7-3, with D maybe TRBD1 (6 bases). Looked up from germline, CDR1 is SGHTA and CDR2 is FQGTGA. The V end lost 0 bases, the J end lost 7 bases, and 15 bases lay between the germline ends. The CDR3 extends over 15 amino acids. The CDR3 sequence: CASSLTAGALAGYTF. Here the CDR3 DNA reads TGTGCCAGCAGCTTAACCGCAGGGGCTTTGGCTGGCTACACCTTC.

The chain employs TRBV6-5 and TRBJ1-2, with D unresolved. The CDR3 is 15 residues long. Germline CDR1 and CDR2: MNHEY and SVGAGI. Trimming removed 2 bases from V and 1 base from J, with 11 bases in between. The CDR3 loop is CASSYIGTLNYGYTF. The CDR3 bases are TGTGCCAGCAGTTACATTGGAACTCTTAACTATGGCTACACCTTC.

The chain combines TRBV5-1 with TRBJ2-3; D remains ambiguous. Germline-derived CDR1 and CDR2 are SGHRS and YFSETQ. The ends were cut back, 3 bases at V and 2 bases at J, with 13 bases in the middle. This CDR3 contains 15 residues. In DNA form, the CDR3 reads TGCGCCAGCAGCTCTCTAAACTCAATCACAGATACGCAGTATTTT. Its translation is CASSSLNSITDTQYF.

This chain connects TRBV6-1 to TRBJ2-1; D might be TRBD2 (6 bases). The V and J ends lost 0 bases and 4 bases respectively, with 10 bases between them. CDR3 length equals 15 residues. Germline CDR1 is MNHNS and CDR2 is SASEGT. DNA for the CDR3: TGTGCCAGCAGTGAAGCTTGGGGGGATTACAATGAGCAGTTCTTC. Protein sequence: CASSEAWGDYNEQFF.

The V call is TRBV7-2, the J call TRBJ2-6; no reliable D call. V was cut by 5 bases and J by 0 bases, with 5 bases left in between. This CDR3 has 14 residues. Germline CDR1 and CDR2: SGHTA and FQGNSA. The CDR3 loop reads CASSPPSGANVLTF. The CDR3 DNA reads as TGTGCCAGCAGCCCCCCCTCTGGGGCCAACGTCCTGACTTTC.

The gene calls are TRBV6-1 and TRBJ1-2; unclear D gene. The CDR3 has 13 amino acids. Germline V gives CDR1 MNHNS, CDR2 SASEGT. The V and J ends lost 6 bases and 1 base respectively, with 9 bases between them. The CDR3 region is CASRKEDNYGYTF. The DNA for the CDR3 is TGTGCCAGCAGGAAGGAGGATAACTATGGCTACACCTTC.

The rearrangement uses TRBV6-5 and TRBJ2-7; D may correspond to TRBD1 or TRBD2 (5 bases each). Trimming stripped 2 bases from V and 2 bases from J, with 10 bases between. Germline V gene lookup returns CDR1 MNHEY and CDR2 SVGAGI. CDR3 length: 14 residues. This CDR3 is CASSYGGTPYEQYF. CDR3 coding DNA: TGTGCCAGCAGTTACGGGGGAACCCCCTACGAGCAGTACTTC.

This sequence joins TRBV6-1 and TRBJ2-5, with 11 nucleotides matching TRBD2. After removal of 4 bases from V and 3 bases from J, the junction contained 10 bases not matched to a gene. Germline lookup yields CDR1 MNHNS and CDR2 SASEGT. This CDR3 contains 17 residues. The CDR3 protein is CASSGISSGGKEETQYF. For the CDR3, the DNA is TGTGCCAGCAGTGGGATTTCTAGCGGGGGGAAGGAAGAGACCCAGTACTTC.

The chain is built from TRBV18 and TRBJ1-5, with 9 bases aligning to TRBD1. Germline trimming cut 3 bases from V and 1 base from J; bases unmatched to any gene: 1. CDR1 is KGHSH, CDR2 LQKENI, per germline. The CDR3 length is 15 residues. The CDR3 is CASSPGQGSNQPQHF. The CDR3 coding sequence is TGTGCCAGCTCACCCGGACAGGGGAGCAATCAGCCCCAGCATTTT.

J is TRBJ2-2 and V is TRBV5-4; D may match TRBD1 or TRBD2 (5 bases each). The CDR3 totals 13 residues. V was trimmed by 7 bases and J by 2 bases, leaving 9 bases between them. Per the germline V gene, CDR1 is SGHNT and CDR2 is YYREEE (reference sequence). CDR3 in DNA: TGTGCCAGCCGAGGGGATAACACCGGGGAGCTGTTTTTT. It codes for CASRGDNTGELFF. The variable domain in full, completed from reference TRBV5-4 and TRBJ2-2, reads ETGVTQSPTHLIKTRGQQVTLRCSSQSGHNTVSWYQQALGQGPQFIFQYYREEENGRGNFPPRFSGLQFPNYSSELNVNALELDDSALYLCASRGDNTGELFFGEGSRLTVL.

This CDR3 reads CASSYQANTEAFF. Here the CDR3 DNA reads TGTGCCAGCAGTTACCAAGCGAACACTGAAGCTTTCTTT. The rearrangement uses TRBV6-5 and TRBJ1-1; D is ambiguous. This CDR3 comprises 13 residues. Germline V CDR1 and CDR2: MNHEY, SVGAGI. V was clipped by 2 bases and J by 1 base, with 5 bases between them.

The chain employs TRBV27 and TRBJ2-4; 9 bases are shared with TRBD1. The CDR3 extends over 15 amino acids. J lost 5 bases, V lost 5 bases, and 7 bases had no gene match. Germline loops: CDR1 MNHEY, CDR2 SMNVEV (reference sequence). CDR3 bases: TGTGCCAGCAGTGCAATGGGACAGGGCCAAAACATTCAGTACTTC. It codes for CASSAMGQGQNIQYF.

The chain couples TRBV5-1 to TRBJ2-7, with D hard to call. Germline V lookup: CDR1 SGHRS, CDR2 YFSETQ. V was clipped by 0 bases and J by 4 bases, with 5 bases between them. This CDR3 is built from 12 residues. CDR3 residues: CASSLGGYEQYF. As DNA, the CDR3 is TGCGCCAGCAGCTTGGGCGGTTACGAGCAGTACTTC.

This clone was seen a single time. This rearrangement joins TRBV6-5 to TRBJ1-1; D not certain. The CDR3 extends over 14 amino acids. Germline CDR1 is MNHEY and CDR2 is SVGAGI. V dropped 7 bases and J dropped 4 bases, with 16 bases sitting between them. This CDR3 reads CASMPLARGTEAFF. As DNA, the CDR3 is TGTGCCAGCATGCCACTCGCAAGAGGCACTGAAGCTTTCTTT.

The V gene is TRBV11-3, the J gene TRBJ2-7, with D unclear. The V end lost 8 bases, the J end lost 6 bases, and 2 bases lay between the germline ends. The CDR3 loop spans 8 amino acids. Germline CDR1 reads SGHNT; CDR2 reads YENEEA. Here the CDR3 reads CASGEQYF. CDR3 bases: TGTGCCAGCGGCGAGCAGTACTTC.

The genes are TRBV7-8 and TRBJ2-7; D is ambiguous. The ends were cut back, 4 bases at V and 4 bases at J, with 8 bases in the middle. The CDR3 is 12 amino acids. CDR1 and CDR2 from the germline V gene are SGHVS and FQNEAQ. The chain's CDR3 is CASSSRRYEQYF. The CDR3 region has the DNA TGTGCCAGCAGCTCCCGTCGGTACGAGCAGTACTTC.

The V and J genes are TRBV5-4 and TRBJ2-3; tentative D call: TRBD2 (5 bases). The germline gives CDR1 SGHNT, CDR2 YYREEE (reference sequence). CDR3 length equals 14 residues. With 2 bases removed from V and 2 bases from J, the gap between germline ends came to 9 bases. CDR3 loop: CASSLRGITDTQYF. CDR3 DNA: TGTGCCAGCAGCTTACGAGGGATCACAGATACGCAGTATTTT.

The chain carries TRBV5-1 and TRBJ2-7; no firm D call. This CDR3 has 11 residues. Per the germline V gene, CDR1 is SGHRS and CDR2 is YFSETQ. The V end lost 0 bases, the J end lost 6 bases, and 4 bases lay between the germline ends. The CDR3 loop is CASSLDGEQYF. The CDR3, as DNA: TGCGCCAGCAGCTTGGATGGCGAGCAGTACTTC.

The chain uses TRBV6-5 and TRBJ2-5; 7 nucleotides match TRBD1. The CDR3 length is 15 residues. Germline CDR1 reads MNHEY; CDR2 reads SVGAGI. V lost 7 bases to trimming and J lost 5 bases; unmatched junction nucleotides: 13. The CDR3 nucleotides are TGTGCCAGCAAAATGGGTAGGGGGCCCTCGGAGACCCAGTACTTC. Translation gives CASKMGRGPSETQYF.

CDR3 nucleotide sequence: TGTGCCAGCTCAGTGAGAGATACGCAGTATTTT. This gives the protein CASSVRDTQYF. This sequence joins TRBV18 and TRBJ2-3; no reliable D call. V was pared by 5 bases and J by 5 bases, with 5 bases between. Looked up from germline, CDR1 is KGHSH and CDR2 is LQKENI. This CDR3 spans 11 amino acids.

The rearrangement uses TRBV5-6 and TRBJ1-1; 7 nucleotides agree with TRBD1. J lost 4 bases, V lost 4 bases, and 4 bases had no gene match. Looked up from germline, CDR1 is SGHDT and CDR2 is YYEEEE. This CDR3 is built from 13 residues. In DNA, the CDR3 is TGTGCCAGCAGCCGGGCAGGGGGCACTGAAGCTTTCTTT. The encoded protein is CASSRAGGTEAFF. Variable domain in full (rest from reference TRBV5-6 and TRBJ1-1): DAGVTQSPTHLIKTRGQQVTLRCSPKSGHDTVSWYQQALGQGPQFIFQYYEEEERQRGNFPDRFSGHQFPNYSSELNVNALLLGDSALYLCASSRAGGTEAFFGQGTRLTVV.

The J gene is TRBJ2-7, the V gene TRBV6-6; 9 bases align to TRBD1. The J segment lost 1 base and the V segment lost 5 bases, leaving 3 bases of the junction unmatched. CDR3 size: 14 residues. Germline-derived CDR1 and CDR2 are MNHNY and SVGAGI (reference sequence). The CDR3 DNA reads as TGTGCCAGCAGTACCGGACAGGGGTCCTACGAGCAGTACTTC. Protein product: CASSTGQGSYEQYF.

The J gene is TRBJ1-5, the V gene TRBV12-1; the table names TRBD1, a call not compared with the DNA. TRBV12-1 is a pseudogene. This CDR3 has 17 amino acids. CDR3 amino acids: CASSFGRDRAPRKPQHF. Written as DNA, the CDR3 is TGTGCCAGCAGCTTTGGCCGGGACAGGGCCCCTAGGAAGCCCCAGCATTTT.

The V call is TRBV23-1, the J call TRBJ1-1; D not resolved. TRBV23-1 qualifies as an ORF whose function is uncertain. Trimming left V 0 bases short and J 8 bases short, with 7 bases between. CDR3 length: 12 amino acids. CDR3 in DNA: TGCGCCAGCAGTCAATCCGTGCGGGAAGCTTTCTTT. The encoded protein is CASSQSVREAFF.

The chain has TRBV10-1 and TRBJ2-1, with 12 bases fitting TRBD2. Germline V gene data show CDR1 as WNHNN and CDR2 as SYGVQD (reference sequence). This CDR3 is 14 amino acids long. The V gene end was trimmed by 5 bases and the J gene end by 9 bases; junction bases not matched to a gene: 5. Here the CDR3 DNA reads TGCGCCAGCAGTTCTAGCGGGGGGGCCGGTGAGCAGTTCTTC. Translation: CASSSSGGAGEQFF.